This T cell receptor beta chain was sequenced during a study of tumor-infiltrating lymphocytes in primary liver carcinoma. For the study at large: The patients presented with primary liver carcinoma, which was managed through surgical resection.

The V and J ends lost 7 bases and 0 bases respectively, with 10 bases between them. The CDR3 extends over 13 amino acids. CDR1 LNHDA and CDR2 SQIVND come from the germline V gene (reference sequence). Germline DNA was also extracted, with blood RNA taken from unsorted whole blood. Prior to the surgical procedure, about 3.7 milliliters of peripheral blood were collected. With a constant-region primer, TCR beta cDNA was made from approximately 510 ng of total RNA. Three nested multiplex PCR rounds, a slightly modified ARM-PCR method, built the TCR beta libraries. TRBV1-TRBV30 forward primers and a C-beta reverse primer were used in the first two PCR rounds, which each ran for about 9 cycles. TCRdb ran MiXCR on the multiplex PCR reads and lists one entry per CDR3 protein. Of about 200,000 distinct CDR3 sequences in the sample, around three fifths were seen once.

The V and J genes are TRBV19 and TRBJ2-7; weak D call: TRBD2 (5 bases). The sequence was obtained from a woman aged 55-75 years with primary liver carcinoma and hepatitis B virus infection. Specimen: peripheral blood. CDR3 DNA sequence: TGTGCCAGTAAAGAGGGAAACTCCTACGAGCAGTACTTC. Its protein product is CASKEGNSYEQYF.